Here is one T cell receptor beta chain with its context. This sample was included in a study of blood T cell repertoires in COVID-19. The authors' processing: Estimation of nucleated cell counts was performed using reference gene primer amplification. The repertoire was sequenced with immunoSEQ multiplex PCR; TCRdb's copy has only in-frame clones and lacks some. V and J calls and clone size are copied from that table; D and trimming were computed from the DNA. This table has approximately 300,000 clones, around 87% appearing once. There are 12 residues in the CDR3. Germline-derived CDR1 and CDR2 are MDHEN and SYDVKM. Trimming removed 8 bases from V and 4 bases from J, with 11 bases in between.

This chain uses TRBV28 with TRBJ1-2, with D maybe TRBD1 (5 bases). Sequencing input: PBMCs or T cells enriched from blood (not recorded which). This clonotype originated in a woman aged 18-30 years with acute COVID-19. CDR3 DNA sequence: TGTGCCAGCGGGGGACTGCCCTATGGCTACACCTTC. Residues: CASGGLPYGYTF.